These 16 T cell receptor beta chains were sequenced from one sample in a study of blood T cells in healthy people across ages. Together with a sample-barcoded 5' primer, a J-beta primer mix was included in a second PCR lasting roughly 6 to 12 cycles. Using its own MiXCR run on the 5' RACE reads, TCRdb lists one record per CDR3 protein. Of 550,000 to 700,000 distinct CDR3 sequences in the sample, about 26% were seen once. Sequencing used blood. These receptor sequences come from a woman in her 70s in good health.

The chain joins TRBV28 to TRBJ1-2, with D unresolved. Germline assignment: CDR1 MDHEN and CDR2 SYDVKM. Deletions cut 5 bases from V and 5 bases from J, with 12 bases between. The CDR3 is 13 amino acids. The CDR3 region has the DNA TGTGCCAGCAGTGTCCGACAACTTTATGGCTACACCTTC. It specifies CASSVRQLYGYTF.

This clonotype was found a few times. This sequence joins TRBV6-5 and TRBJ2-5; 8 nucleotides match TRBD1. The CDR3 consists of 13 residues. Germline V gives CDR1 MNHEY, CDR2 SVGAGI. The trim removed 3 bases at V and 13 bases at J, leaving 10 bases unmatched. For the CDR3, the DNA is TGTGCCAGCAGTTATGTACAGGGGGTAGTAATGTACTTC. It codes for CASSYVQGVVMYF.

The table lists this clonotype with many counts. The rearrangement uses TRBV30 and TRBJ2-5; D call uncertain. The CDR3 loop spans 11 amino acids. The germline CDR1 and CDR2 sequences are GTSNPN and SVGIG (reference sequence). Trimming took off 0 bases at V and 1 base at J, with 0 bases between the two ends. CDR3 nucleotides: TGTGCCTGGAGTGTCCAAGAGACCCAGTACTTC. Translated, it gives CAWSVQETQYF.

The V gene is TRBV12-3 or TRBV12-4, the J gene TRBJ2-1; a possible D gene is TRBD2 (5 bases). The CDR3 has 15 residues. Trimming left V 0 bases short and J 9 bases short, with 15 bases between. This chain's CDR3 is CASSLAVPSLGEQFF. The CDR3 DNA is TGTGCCAGCAGTTTAGCGGTACCTAGCTTAGGTGAGCAGTTCTTC.

V and J are TRBV20-1 and TRBJ1-6, with D possibly matching TRBD1 (5 bases). The germline CDR1 and CDR2 sequences are DFQATT and SNEGSKA (reference sequence). V gave up 6 bases and J gave up 10 bases, with 13 bases separating them. This CDR3 has 12 residues. DNA for the CDR3: TGCAGTGCAGATACAGGCTCCTCACCCCTCCACTTT. As protein: CSADTGSSPLHF.

This clonotype was counted at least ten times. Germline and junction disagree at one end, which may indicate a read error. The CDR3 DNA follows: TGTGCTAGCAGTTCCAAGGGGGAGACCCAGTACTTC. Translating gives CASSSKGETQYF. The chain has TRBV7-7 and TRBJ2-5; TRBD1 might be the D (5 bases). Per the germline V gene, CDR1 is SSHAT and CDR2 is FNYEAQ (reference sequence). The CDR3 spans 12 residues. Using reference TRBV7-7 and TRBJ2-5 for the parts outside the CDR3, the full variable domain is GAGVSQSPRYKVTKRGQDVTLRCDPISSHATLYWYQQALGQGPEFLTYFNYEAQPDKSGLPSDRFSAERPEGSISTLTIQRTEQRDSAMYRCASSSKGETQYFGPGTRLLVL.

The chain recombines TRBV20-1 with TRBJ1-5, with TRBD1 matching over 7 bases. CDR1 and CDR2 (germline): DFQATT, SNEGSKA (reference sequence). The CDR3 is 13 residues long. Trimming cost V 5 bases and J 5 bases; bases outside gene matches: 6. This CDR3 reads CSARTGPDQPQHF. The CDR3 coding sequence is TGCAGTGCTCGGACAGGTCCCGATCAGCCCCAGCATTTT.

Ten or more counts support this clonotype. The rearrangement joins TRBV7-2 to TRBJ2-2, with D perhaps assigned TRBD1 or TRBD2 (5 bases each). Germline V gene sequence: CDR1 SGHTA, CDR2 FQGNSA. CDR3 length equals 16 residues. V lost 1 base and J lost 1, with 10 bases in between. In DNA, the CDR3 is TGTGCCAGCAGCTTAGGAGGGGCGGGGAACACCGGGGAGCTGTTTTTT. Its protein product is CASSLGGAGNTGELFF.

This clonotype turned up a few times. The rearrangement joins TRBV20-1 to TRBJ2-4, with TRBD1 matching over 10 bases. The germline gives CDR1 DFQATT, CDR2 SNEGSKA (reference sequence). Germline trimming cut 4 bases from V and 3 bases from J; bases unmatched to any gene: 3. CDR3 length: 14 residues. CDR3 DNA: TGCAGTGCTACGGACAGGGGGAGCAAAAACATTCAGTACTTC. This encodes CSATDRGSKNIQYF.

The CDR3 DNA sequence: TGTGCCAGCAGTGAAATGGCTAAGCTCCGGGAGGACAATGAGCAGTTCTTC. Its protein is CASSEMAKLREDNEQFF. V is TRBV6-1 and J is TRBJ2-1, with TRBD2 identical over 7 bases. The length of the CDR3 is 17 residues. V gave up 2 bases and J gave up 5 bases; unmatched junction bases: 12. The V gene's germline CDR1 is MNHNS and CDR2 SASEGT.

The V call is TRBV9, the J call TRBJ1-6; possibly TRBD1 for D (6 bases). Trimming took 2 bases from V and 4 from J, leaving 13 bases between them. There are 16 residues in the CDR3. Germline V gene lookup returns CDR1 SGDLS and CDR2 YYNGEE. DNA for the CDR3: TGTGCCAGCAGCGTGGCAACAGGGACGTATAATTCACCCCTCCACTTT. Residues: CASSVATGTYNSPLHF.

The chain joins TRBV30 to TRBJ1-3; tentative D call: TRBD1 (5 bases). Germline-derived CDR1 and CDR2 are GTSNPN and SVGIG (reference sequence). The CDR3 has 14 residues. The V end lost 2 bases, the J end lost 8 bases, and 16 bases lay between the germline ends. The CDR3 nucleotides read TGTGCCTGGAGTTTTAGAGGGGTGGAGGACACCATATATTTT. Translation gives CAWSFRGVEDTIYF. Full variable domain (remainder filled in from reference TRBV30 and TRBJ1-3): SQTIHQWPATLVQPVGSPLSLECTVEGTSNPNLYWYRQAAGRGLQLLFYSVGIGQISSEVPQNLSASRPQDRQFILSSKKLLLSDSGFYLCAWSFRGVEDTIYFGEGSWLTVV.

The V call is TRBV7-2, the J call TRBJ2-5; D is ambiguous. CDR3 length equals 13 residues. V lost 3 bases and J lost 1, with 6 bases in between. Germline V gives CDR1 SGHTA, CDR2 FQGNSA. CDR3 region: CASSFISQETQYF. CDR3 nucleotides: TGTGCCAGCAGCTTTATCAGCCAAGAGACCCAGTACTTC.

The chain links TRBV4-2 to TRBJ1-1; no reliable D call. Looked up from germline, CDR1 is LGHNA and CDR2 is YNFKEQ. The V end lost 3 bases, the J end lost 8 bases, and 10 bases lay between the germline ends. CDR3 length: 12 residues. CDR3 coding DNA: TGTGCCAGCAGCCAGTGGCAGGCAGAAGCTTTCTTT. Its translation is CASSQWQAEAFF.

A few counts support this clonotype. This chain joins TRBV5-1 and TRBJ2-1, with a weak D call TRBD2 (6 bases). The CDR3 is 15 amino acids. CDR1 and CDR2 (germline): SGHRS, YFSETQ. Trimming pared 1 base from V and 3 bases from J, leaving 11 bases between. The CDR3: CASSLSGDHYNEQFF. DNA for the CDR3: TGCGCCAGCAGCTTGTCGGGGGACCACTACAATGAGCAGTTCTTC.

V is TRBV28 and J is TRBJ1-1; D remains unclear. Germline V gene sequence: CDR1 MDHEN, CDR2 SYDVKM. The V and J ends lost 9 bases and 1 base respectively, with 12 bases between them. CDR3 size: 13 residues. In DNA, the CDR3 is TGTGCCAGTAAAGGACGGGCGAACACTGAAGCTTTCTTT. Translating it yields CASKGRANTEAFF.